The clone carrying this T cell receptor beta chain showed up just a few times. TCRdb re-called the 5' RACE reads through MiXCR, storing one row per CDR3 protein. The sample holds about 400,000 distinct CDR3 sequences; roughly 6.1% are singletons and the top ten take around 16%. The source of the sample is a study of T cells after yellow fever vaccination. This CDR3 has 14 amino acids. V dropped 8 bases and J dropped 0 bases, with 10 bases sitting between them. Germline CDR1 reads SGHTA; CDR2 reads FQGNSA. The source material was PBMCs, sampled 5 days after the yellow fever booster vaccination. The chain recombines TRBV7-2 with TRBJ2-2; perhaps TRBD2 as D (6 bases). The receptor was derived from a young man who received the YFV17D yellow fever vaccine. The CDR3 DNA is TGTGCCAGCCGGACTACAGCGAACACCGGGGAGCTGTTTTTT. Translating gives CASRTTANTGELFF. The full variable domain, completed using reference TRBV7-2 and TRBJ2-2, is GAGVSQSPSNKVTEKGKDVELRCDPISGHTALYWYRQSLGQGLEFLIYFQGNSAPDKSGLPSDRFSAERTGGSVSTLTIQRTQQEDSAVYLCASRTTANTGELFFGEGSRLTVL.